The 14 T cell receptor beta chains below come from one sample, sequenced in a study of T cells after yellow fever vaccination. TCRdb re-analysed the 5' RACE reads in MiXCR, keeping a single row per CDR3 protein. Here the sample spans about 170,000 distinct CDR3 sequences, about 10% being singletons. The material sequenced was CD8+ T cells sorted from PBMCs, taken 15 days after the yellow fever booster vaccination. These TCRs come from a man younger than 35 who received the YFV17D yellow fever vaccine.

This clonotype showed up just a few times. Here the CDR3 DNA reads TGCGCCAGCAGCCAAACCTTGGGGTCCTACGAGCAGTACGTC. It yields the protein CASSQTLGSYEQYV. V and J are TRBV5-1 and TRBJ2-7, with no clear D. The CDR3 runs to 14 residues. Trimming left V 4 bases short and J 1 base short, with 12 bases between. Germline V lookup: CDR1 SGHRS, CDR2 YFSETQ.

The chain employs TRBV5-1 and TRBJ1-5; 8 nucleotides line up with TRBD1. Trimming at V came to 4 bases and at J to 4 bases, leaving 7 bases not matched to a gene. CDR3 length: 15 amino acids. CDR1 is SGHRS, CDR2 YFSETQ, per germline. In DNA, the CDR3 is TGCGCCAGCAGCGCTGGGACAGGAGTTAATCAGCCCCAGCATTTT. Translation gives CASSAGTGVNQPQHF. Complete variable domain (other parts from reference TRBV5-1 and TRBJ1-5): KAGVTQTPRYLIKTRGQQVTLSCSPISGHRSVSWYQQTPGQGLQFLFEYFSETQRNKGNFPGRFSGRQFSNSRSEMNVSTLELGDSALYLCASSAGTGVNQPQHFGDGTRLSIL.

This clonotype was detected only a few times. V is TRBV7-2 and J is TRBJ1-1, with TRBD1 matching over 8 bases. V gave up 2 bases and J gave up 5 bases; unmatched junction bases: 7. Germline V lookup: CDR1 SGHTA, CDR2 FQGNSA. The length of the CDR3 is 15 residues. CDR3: CASSLWTGKGTEAFF. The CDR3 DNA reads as TGTGCCAGCAGCTTATGGACAGGGAAGGGGACTGAAGCTTTCTTT. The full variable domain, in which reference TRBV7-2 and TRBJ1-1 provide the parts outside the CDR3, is GAGVSQSPSNKVTEKGKDVELRCDPISGHTALYWYRQSLGQGLEFLIYFQGNSAPDKSGLPSDRFSAERTGGSVSTLTIQRTQQEDSAVYLCASSLWTGKGTEAFFGQGTRLTVV.

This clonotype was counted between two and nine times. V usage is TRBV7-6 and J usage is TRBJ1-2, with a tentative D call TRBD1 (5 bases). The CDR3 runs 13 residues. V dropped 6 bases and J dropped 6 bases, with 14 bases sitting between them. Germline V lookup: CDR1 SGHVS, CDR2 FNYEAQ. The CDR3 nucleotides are TGTGCCAGCAGTCAGAGGGGCCCTGATGGCTACACCTTC. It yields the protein CASSQRGPDGYTF.

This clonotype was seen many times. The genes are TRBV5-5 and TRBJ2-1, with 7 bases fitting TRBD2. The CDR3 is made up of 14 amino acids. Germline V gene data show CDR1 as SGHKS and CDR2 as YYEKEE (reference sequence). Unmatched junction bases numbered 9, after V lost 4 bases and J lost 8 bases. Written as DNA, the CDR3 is TGTGCCAGCAGCCCCGTGACTAGCATCCATGAGCAGTTCTTC. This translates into CASSPVTSIHEQFF.

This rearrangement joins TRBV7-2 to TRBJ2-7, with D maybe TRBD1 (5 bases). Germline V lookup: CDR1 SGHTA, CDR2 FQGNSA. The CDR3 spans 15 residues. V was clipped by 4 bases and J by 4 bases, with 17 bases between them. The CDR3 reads CASSYNRLFEYEQYF. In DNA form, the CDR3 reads TGTGCCAGCAGCTATAACAGGCTTTTCGAATACGAGCAGTACTTC. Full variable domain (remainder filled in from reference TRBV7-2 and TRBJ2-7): GAGVSQSPSNKVTEKGKDVELRCDPISGHTALYWYRQSLGQGLEFLIYFQGNSAPDKSGLPSDRFSAERTGGSVSTLTIQRTQQEDSAVYLCASSYNRLFEYEQYFGPGTRLTVT.

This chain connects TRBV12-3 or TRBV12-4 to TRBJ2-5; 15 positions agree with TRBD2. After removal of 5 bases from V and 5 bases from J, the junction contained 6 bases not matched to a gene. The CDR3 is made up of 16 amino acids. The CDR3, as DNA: TGTGCCAGCAGTGGGGGACTAGCGGGGGGTGTTGAGACCCAGTACTTC. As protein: CASSGGLAGGVETQYF.

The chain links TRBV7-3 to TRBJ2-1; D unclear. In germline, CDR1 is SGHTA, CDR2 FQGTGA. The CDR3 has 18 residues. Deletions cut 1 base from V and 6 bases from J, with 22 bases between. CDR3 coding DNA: TGTGCCAGCAGCTTAATGGGCGGCGTAGCCCAATCGGGCAATGAGCAGTTCTTC. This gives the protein CASSLMGGVAQSGNEQFF.

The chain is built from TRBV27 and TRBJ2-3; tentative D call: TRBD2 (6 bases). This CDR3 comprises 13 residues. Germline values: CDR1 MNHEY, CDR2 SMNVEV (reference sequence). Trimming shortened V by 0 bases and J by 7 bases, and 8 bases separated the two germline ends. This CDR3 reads CASSLSGDYTQYF. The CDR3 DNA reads TGTGCCAGCAGTTTATCCGGGGACTATACGCAGTATTTT.

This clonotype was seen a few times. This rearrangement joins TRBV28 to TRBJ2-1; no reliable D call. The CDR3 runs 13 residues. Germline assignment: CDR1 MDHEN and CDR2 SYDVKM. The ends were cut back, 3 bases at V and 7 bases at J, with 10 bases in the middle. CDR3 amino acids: CASSLTVTNEQFF. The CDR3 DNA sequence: TGTGCCAGCAGTTTGACGGTTACGAATGAGCAGTTCTTC.

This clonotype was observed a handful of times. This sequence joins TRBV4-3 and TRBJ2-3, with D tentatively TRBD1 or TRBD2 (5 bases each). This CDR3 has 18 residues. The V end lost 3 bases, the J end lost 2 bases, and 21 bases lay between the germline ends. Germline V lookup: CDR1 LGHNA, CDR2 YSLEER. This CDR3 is CASSQTWPSRGTTDTQYF. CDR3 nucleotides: TGCGCCAGCAGCCAGACCTGGCCCTCTCGAGGGACCACAGATACGCAGTATTTT.

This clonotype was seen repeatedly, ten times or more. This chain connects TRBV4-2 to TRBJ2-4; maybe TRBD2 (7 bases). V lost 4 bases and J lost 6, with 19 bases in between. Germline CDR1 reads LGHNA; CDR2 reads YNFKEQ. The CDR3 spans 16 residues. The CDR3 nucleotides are TGTGCCAGCAGCCCCAATGCGGGGGCACAGGGAAACATTCAGTACTTC. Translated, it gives CASSPNAGAQGNIQYF.

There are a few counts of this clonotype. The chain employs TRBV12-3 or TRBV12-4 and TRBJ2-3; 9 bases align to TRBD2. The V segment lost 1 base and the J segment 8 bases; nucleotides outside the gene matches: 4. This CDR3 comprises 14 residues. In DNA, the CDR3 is TGTGCCAGCAGTTTAGATAGCGGGGGTACTACGCAGTATTTT. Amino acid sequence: CASSLDSGGTTQYF.

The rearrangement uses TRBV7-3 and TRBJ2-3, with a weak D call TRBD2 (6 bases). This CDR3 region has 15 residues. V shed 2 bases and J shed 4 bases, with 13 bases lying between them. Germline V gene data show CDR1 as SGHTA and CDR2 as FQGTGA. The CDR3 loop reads CASSLAGSTADTQYF. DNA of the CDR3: TGTGCCAGCAGCTTAGCGGGATCTACTGCAGATACGCAGTATTTT. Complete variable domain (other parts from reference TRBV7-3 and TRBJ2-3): GAGVSQTPSNKVTEKGKYVELRCDPISGHTALYWYRQSLGQGPEFLIYFQGTGAADDSGLPNDRFFAVRPEGSVSTLKIQRTERGDSAVYLCASSLAGSTADTQYFGPGTRLTVL.